Reported below is one T cell receptor (beta chain). In this sample, this clone turned up many times. Its specific antigen is unknown. Per-nucleotide qualities are absent, and no much larger clonotype sits a single base away. This record comes from a study of blood T cell repertoires in COVID-19 (dated by TCRdb to about 2020). At the level of the whole study: Samples from collaborators originated in the United States, Italy and Spain and spanned both the acute and convalescent phases of COVID-19. The prospective study material was composed of cDNA or gDNA derived from T cells, B-cell-depleted T cells, or PBMCs. The dataset comprised deeply sampled blood TCRbeta repertoires from subjects exposed to, actively infected with, or recovered from COVID-19. The repertoires were released in a freely available public database meant as a resource for research on the immune response to SARS-CoV-2. Samples came from the ongoing ImmuneRACE study (first 160 participants) plus 1,254 subjects from 6 global collaborators. Sample metadata almost always included a de-identified subject ID, COVID-19 status, age in years and sex. Where available, HLA class I and class II types were taken from metadata supplied by the sample provider and were not determined by assay-based typing.

TCRbeta CDR3 regions were amplified from genomic DNA by means of the immunoSEQ Assay, a bias-controlled multiplex PCR. The source study handled its data this way. The number of nucleated cells in each sample was estimated from the amplification of reference gene primers within the assay. To quantify the absolute abundance of each unique TCRbeta CDR3 rearrangement, sequence reads were collapsed and filtered. For each sample, productive Simpson clonality was calculated by taking the square root of Simpson's diversity index across productive rearrangements. The immuneACCESS repertoire file appears here via TCRdb, limited to in-frame rearrangements. These files lack a portion of the clones; in checked studies, under half of the deficit traces to unresolved V genes, and the cause of the others is not known. V and J calls and clone size are as listed in that table; D and trimming were resolved from the DNA. This sample is represented by 65,000 or so clones; under 80% of them were singletons. Roughly 50% of the sample rests with the top ten.

The paper as a whole reports these results and caveats: How much clinical and demographic metadata was included differed by source and by participant, and the metadata was provided uncurated.

The CDR3 runs 16 residues from the cysteine to the phenylalanine. The read is trimmed to its CDR3 DNA, 48 bases read in frame from base 1. Germline trimming amounts to 4 bases on V and 6 bases on J, with 11 as the count of junction bases outside the gene matches. Based on the germline V gene, the CDR1 and CDR2 sequences are SGHRS and YFSETQ. Participants in the prospective study were aged roughly 18 to 89 years, lived in 24 United States geographic areas, and enrolled through a virtual design. In the prospective study, participants were assigned to cohorts based on the clinical history participants reported in a screening survey and a study questionnaire. Exposed participants had been in contact with someone with a PCR-confirmed or clinician-diagnosed COVID-19 case within 2 weeks of study entry. Mobile phlebotomists in the prospective study collected whole blood, serum and a nasopharyngeal or oropharyngeal swab from every participant. Over an approximately 2-month period, participants in the prospective study had the option of providing additional blood draws and questionnaires. Before DNA extraction, prospective study blood samples were shipped either frozen or at room temperature.

The specimen sequenced was PBMCs or T cells enriched from blood (not recorded which). The source of this sequence is a woman aged 60-75 years who had been exposed to COVID-19. The rearranged segments are TRBV5-1 and TRBJ1-2, with 11 middle bases fitting TRBD1. The DNA reads as follows: TGCGCCAGCAGCAAAGGACAGGGGGCTGGGTATGATGGCTACACCTTC. It translates as CASSKGQGAGYDGYTF.